This T cell receptor beta chain was documented in a study of a mutant IDH1 vaccine in newly diagnosed glioma. As concerns this clone: The antigen remains unidentified.

Here immunoSEQ multiplex PCR was the method, and the copy in TCRdb shows in-frame clones only, minus some. Found here are roughly 30,000 clones, about nine tenths of them singletons; the top ten hold about 3.1%. Time point reported: week 5, during vaccination. All doses held 300 ug of mutant IDH1 20-mer peptide, with topical imiquimod. Per the germline V gene, CDR1 is SGDLS and CDR2 is YYNGEE. The CDR3 runs to 13 residues. Trimming left V 7 bases short and J 5 bases short, with 15 bases between. The sample in question was peripheral blood mononuclear cells (PBMCs), obtained from a glioma patient whose treatment included an IDH1 peptide vaccine. The receptor comes from a woman in her 40s with glioma. Some clones in this sample may be carry-over from other donors' samples. This chain connects TRBV9 to TRBJ1-2; D unresolved. CDR3 sequence reads: CASRSNRTYGYTF. Written as DNA, the CDR3 is TGTGCCAGCCGTTCGAATCGGACGTATGGCTACACCTTC.